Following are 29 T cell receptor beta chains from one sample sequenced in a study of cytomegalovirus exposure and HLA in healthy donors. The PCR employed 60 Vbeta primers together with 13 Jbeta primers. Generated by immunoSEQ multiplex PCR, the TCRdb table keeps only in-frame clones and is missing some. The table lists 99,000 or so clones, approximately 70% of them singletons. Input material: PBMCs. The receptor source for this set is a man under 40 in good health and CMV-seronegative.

This chain's CDR3 is CASRKGSGTEAFF. The CDR3 nucleotides read TGTGCCTCGCGGAAGGGGTCCGGCACTGAAGCTTTCTTT. The chain recombines TRBV21-1 with TRBJ1-1; the DNA was not compared with TRBD1, the D call given in the table. TRBV21-1 is a documented pseudogene. The CDR3 extends over 13 amino acids.

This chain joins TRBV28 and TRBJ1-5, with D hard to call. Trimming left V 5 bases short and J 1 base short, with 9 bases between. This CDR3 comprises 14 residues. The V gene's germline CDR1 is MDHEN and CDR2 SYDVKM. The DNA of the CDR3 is TGTGCCAGCAGTCCCCCTCCCAGCAATCAGCCCCAGCATTTT. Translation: CASSPPPSNQPQHF.

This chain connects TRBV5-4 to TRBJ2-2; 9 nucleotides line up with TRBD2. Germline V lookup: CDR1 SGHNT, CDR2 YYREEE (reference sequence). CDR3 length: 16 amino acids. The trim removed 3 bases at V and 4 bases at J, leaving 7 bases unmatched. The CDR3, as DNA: TGTGCCAGCAGCTCCCGGCGGGAGGGGGTCACCGGGGAGCTGTTTTTT. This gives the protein CASSSRREGVTGELFF.

DNA of the CDR3: TGTGCCAGCAACCAGGGTGCGGCGGGAATCGAGCAGTACTTC. It is translated as CASNQGAAGIEQYF. The chain couples TRBV7-9 to TRBJ2-7, with a weak D call TRBD2 (6 bases). The CDR3 extends over 14 amino acids. Trimming shortened V by 7 bases and J by 6 bases, and 19 bases separated the two germline ends. The V gene's germline CDR1 is SEHNR and CDR2 FQNEAQ (reference sequence).

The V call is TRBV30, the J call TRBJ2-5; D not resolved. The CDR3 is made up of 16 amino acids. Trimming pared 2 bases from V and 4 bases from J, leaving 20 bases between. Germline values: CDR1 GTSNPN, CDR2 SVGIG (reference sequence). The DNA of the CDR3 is TGTGCCTGGAGTTCTGCCTTTACCCCAACTCGAGAGACCCAGTACTTC. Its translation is CAWSSAFTPTRETQYF.

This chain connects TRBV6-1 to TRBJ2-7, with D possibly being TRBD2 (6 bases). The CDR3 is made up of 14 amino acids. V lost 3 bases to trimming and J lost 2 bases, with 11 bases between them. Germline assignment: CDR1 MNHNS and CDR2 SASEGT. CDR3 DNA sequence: TGTGCCAGCAGTGAGGGGGGAGAGCCCTACGAGCAGTACTTC. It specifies CASSEGGEPYEQYF.

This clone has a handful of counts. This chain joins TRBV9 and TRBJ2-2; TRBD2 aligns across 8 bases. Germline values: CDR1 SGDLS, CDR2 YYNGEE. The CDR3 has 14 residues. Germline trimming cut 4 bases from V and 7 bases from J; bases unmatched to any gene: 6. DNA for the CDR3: TGTGCCAGCAGCCCCAGTCGGGGGGGCGGGGAGCTGTTTTTT. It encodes CASSPSRGGGELFF.

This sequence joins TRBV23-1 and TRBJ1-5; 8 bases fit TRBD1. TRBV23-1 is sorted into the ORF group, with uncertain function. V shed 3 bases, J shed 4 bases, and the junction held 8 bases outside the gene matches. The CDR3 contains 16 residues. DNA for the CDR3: TGCGCCAGCAGTCAGTCCTGGACAGGGATGAATCAGCCCCAGCATTTT. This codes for CASSQSWTGMNQPQHF.

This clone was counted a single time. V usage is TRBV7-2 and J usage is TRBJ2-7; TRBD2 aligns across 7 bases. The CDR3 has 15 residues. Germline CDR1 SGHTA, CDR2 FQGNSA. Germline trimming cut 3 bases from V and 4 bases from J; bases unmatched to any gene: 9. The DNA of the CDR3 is TGTGCCAGCAGCTTCGCTAGCGGAGAAAATTACGAGCAGTACTTC. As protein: CASSFASGENYEQYF.

DNA for the CDR3: TGTGCCAGCAGTTTAGGGACAGGGGCTCGTACAGATACGCAGTATTTT. Protein product: CASSLGTGARTDTQYF. V gene TRBV27 combines with J gene TRBJ2-3; 10 positions match TRBD1. Trimming removed 2 bases from V and 3 bases from J; junction bases left unmatched: 5. This CDR3 is 16 amino acids long. CDR1 is MNHEY and CDR2 is SMNVEV in the germline V gene (reference sequence).

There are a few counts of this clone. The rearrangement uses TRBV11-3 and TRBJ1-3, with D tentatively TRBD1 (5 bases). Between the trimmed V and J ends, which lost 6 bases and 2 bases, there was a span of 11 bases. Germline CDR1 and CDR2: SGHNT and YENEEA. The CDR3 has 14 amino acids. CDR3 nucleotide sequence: TGTGCCAGCAGGGACACAGGCACTGGAAACACCATATATTTT. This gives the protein CASRDTGTGNTIYF.

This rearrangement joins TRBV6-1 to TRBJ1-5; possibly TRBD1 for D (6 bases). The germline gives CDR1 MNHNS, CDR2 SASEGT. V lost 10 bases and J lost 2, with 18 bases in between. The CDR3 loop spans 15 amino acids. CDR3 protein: CAIWNGGSGNQPQHF. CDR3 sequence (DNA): TGTGCCATCTGGAATGGGGGCTCGGGCAATCAGCCCCAGCATTTT.

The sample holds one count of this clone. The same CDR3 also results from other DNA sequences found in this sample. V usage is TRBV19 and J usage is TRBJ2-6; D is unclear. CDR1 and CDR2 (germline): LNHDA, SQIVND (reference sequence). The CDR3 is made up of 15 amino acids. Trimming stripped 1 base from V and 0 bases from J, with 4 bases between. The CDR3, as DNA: TGTGCCAGTAGTATAGGAGACTCTGGGGCCAACGTCCTGACTTTC. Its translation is CASSIGDSGANVLTF.

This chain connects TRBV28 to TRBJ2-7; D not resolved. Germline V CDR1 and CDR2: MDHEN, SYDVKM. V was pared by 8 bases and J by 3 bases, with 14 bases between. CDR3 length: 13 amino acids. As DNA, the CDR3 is TGTGCCAGCTCCCCGGGTTCCCTCTACGAGCAGTACTTC. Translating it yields CASSPGSLYEQYF.

CDR3 nucleotides: TGTGCCAGCAGTTCCTCATTGAGCGGGGCCTACGAGCAGTACTTC. Translation: CASSSSLSGAYEQYF. The chain has TRBV27 and TRBJ2-7; 7 nucleotides line up with TRBD2. Germline CDR1 reads MNHEY; CDR2 reads SMNVEV (reference sequence). The V gene end was trimmed by 4 bases and the J gene end by 2 bases; junction bases not matched to a gene: 8. CDR3 length equals 15 residues.

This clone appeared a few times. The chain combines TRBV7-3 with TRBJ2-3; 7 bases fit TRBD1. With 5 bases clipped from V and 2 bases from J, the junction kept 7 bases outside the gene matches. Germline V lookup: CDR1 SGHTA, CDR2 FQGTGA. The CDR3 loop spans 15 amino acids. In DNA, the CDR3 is TGTGCCAGCAGCGCAGGGGGAAAGGTCACAGATACGCAGTATTTT. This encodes CASSAGGKVTDTQYF.

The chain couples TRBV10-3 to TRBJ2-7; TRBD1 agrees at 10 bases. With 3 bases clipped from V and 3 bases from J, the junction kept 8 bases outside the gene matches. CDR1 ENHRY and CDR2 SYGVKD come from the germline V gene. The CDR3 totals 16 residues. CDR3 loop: CAISDLGQGVGYEQYF. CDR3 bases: TGTGCCATCAGTGACCTCGGACAGGGGGTAGGCTACGAGCAGTACTTC.

CDR3 residues: CASSHDSNSGANVLTF. Here the CDR3 DNA reads TGTGCCAGCAGCCACGACAGTAACTCTGGGGCCAACGTCCTGACTTTC. The rearrangement uses TRBV5-4 and TRBJ2-6; perhaps TRBD1 as D (5 bases). The germline V and J ends were trimmed by 4 bases and 0 bases, with 11 bases remaining between them. Germline CDR1 SGHNT, CDR2 YYREEE (reference sequence). This CDR3 comprises 16 residues.

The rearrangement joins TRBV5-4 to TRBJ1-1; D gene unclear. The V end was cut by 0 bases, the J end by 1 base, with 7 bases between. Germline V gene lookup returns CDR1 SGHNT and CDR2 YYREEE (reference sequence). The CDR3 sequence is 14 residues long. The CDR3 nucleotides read TGTGCCAGCAGCTTGGCTTCGGGGAACACTGAAGCTTTCTTT. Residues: CASSLASGNTEAFF.

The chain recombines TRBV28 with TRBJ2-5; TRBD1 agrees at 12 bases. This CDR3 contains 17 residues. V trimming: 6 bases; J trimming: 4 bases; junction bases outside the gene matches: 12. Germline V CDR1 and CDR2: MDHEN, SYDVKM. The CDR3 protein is CASRYRSGTGGGETQYF. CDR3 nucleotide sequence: TGTGCCAGCAGATACCGCTCCGGGACAGGGGGCGGAGAGACCCAGTACTTC.

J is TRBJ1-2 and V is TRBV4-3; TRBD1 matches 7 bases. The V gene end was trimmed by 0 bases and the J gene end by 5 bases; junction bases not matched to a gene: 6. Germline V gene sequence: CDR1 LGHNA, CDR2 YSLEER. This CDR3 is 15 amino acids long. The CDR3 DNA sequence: TGCGCCAGCAGCCAAGAGTTCTCAGGGGGATATGGCTACACCTTC. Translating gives CASSQEFSGGYGYTF.

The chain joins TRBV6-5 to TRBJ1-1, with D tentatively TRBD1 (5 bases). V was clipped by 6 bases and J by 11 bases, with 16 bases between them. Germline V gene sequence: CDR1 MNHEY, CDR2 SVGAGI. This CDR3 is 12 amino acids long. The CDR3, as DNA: TGTGCCAGCAGAGAAGGGCGGGGGTGGGCTTTCTTT. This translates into CASREGRGWAFF.

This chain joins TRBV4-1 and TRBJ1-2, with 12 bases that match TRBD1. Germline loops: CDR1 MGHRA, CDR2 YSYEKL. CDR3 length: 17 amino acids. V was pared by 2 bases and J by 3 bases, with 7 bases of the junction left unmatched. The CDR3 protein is CASSQRDRGRGDYGYTF. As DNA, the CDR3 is TGCGCCAGCAGCCAACGGGACAGGGGGCGAGGTGACTATGGCTACACCTTC.

DNA of the CDR3: TGTGCCAGCAGCTTACAGGCGACCTACGAGCAGTACTTC. As protein: CASSLQATYEQYF. The chain has TRBV5-6 and TRBJ2-7; TRBD1 is a possible D gene (5 bases). The V gene's germline CDR1 is SGHDT and CDR2 YYEEEE. Between the trimmed V and J ends, which lost 2 bases and 2 bases, there was a span of 8 bases. The CDR3 totals 13 residues.

The CDR3 region is CAWTGQGSQPQHF. CDR3 bases: TGTGCCTGGACCGGACAGGGGAGCCAGCCCCAGCATTTT. The chain recombines TRBV30 with TRBJ1-5; 9 nucleotides line up with TRBD1. The CDR3 contains 13 residues. CDR1 GTSNPN and CDR2 SVGIG come from the germline V gene (reference sequence). J lost 7 bases, V lost 4 bases, and 5 bases had no gene match.

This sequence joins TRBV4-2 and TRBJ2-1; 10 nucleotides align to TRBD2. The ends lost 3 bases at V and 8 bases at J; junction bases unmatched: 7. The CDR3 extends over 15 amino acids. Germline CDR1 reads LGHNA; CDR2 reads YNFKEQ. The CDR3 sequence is CASSQLGAGGDEQFF. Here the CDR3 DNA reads TGTGCCAGCAGCCAGCTGGGAGCGGGAGGGGATGAGCAGTTCTTC.

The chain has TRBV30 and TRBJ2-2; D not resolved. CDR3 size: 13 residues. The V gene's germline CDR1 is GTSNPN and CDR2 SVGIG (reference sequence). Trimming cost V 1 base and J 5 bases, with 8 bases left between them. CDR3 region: CAWSEQVTGELFF. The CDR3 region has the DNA TGTGCCTGGAGTGAACAAGTAACCGGGGAGCTGTTTTTT.

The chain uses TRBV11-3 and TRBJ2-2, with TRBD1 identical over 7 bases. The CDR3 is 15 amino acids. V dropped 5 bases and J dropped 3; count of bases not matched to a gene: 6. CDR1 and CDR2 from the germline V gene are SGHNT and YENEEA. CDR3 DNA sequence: TGTGCCAGCAGCCCCGGACAGGTTTACACCGGGGAGCTGTTTTTT. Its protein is CASSPGQVYTGELFF.

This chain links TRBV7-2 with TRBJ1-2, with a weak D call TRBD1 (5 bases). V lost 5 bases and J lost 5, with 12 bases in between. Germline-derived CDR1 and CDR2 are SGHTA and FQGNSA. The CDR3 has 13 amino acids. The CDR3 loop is CASSTQEGYGYTF. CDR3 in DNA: TGTGCCAGCAGCACACAGGAGGGGTATGGCTACACCTTC.